Listed here are 10 T cell receptor beta chains from one sample, sequenced in a study of T cell responses to AZD1222 COVID-19 vaccine. Data came from immunoSEQ multiplex PCR; TCRdb stores just in-frame clones and leaves some out. This table holds tens of thousands of clones, about 83% found once. The sample in question was peripheral blood, obtained 28 days after the second AZD1222 dose. Receptor source: an adult who received the AZD1222 COVID-19 vaccine.

This rearrangement joins TRBV9 to TRBJ1-3; weak D call: TRBD1 (6 bases). The CDR3 loop spans 15 amino acids. Germline V gene lookup returns CDR1 SGDLS and CDR2 YYNGEE. V was shortened by 1 base and J by 0 bases, with 8 bases between the two germline ends. The CDR3 loop is CASSVSGDSGNTIYF. The DNA for the CDR3 is TGTGCCAGCAGCGTATCAGGGGACTCTGGAAACACCATATATTTT.

The chain recombines TRBV7-6 with TRBJ2-5, with D tentatively TRBD1 or TRBD2 (5 bases each). Deletions cut 2 bases from V and 9 bases from J, with 22 bases between. The CDR3 runs 16 residues. CDR1 is SGHVS, CDR2 FNYEAQ, per germline. CDR3 residues: CASSLFSGPPFSAQYF. For the CDR3, the DNA is TGTGCCAGCAGCTTATTCTCGGGGCCCCCATTCTCGGCCCAGTACTTC.

The chain uses TRBV27 and TRBJ2-3; 16 bases map to TRBD2. The V gene end was trimmed by 8 bases and the J gene end by 8 bases; junction bases not matched to a gene: 22. CDR3 length: 20 amino acids. Germline V lookup: CDR1 MNHEY, CDR2 SMNVEV (reference sequence). Here the CDR3 reads CASCLRAGGTSGGAGVTQYF. Here the CDR3 DNA reads TGTGCCAGCTGCCTCAGGGCAGGGGGGACTAGCGGGGGGGCCGGTGTTACGCAGTATTTT.

This clone was recorded only once. V gene TRBV14 combines with J gene TRBJ1-2; unclear D gene. This CDR3 has 13 amino acids. The V gene's germline CDR1 is SGHDN and CDR2 FVKESK. Trimming cost V 2 bases and J 3 bases, with 7 bases left between them. The CDR3 nucleotides read TGTGCCAGCAGCCAAATTCAGCACTATGGCTACACCTTC. Translated: CASSQIQHYGYTF.

The rearrangement uses TRBV28 and TRBJ2-2, with TRBD2 matching 11 bases. This CDR3 is built from 14 residues. Germline V lookup: CDR1 MDHEN, CDR2 SYDVKM. Trimming at V came to 3 bases and at J to 6 bases, leaving 0 bases not matched to a gene. DNA for the CDR3: TGTGCCAGCAGTTTTAGCGGGGGGGCCGGGGAGCTGTTTTTT. This gives the protein CASSFSGGAGELFF.

This clone came up a few times. The V call is TRBV12-3 or TRBV12-4, the J call TRBJ2-7; 8 bases are a match to TRBD2. This CDR3 is built from 13 residues. Trimming removed 5 bases from V and 6 bases from J; junction bases left unmatched: 6. The CDR3 sequence: CASSNSGGAEQYF. As DNA, the CDR3 is TGTGCCAGCAGTAATTCCGGGGGGGCCGAGCAGTACTTC.

The chain combines TRBV27 with TRBJ1-2; D may be TRBD1 (6 bases). The CDR3 is 12 residues long. Germline V lookup: CDR1 MNHEY, CDR2 SMNVEV (reference sequence). Trimming cost V 8 bases and J 8 bases, with 15 bases left between them. This CDR3 reads CASRDLRGGYTF. In DNA form, the CDR3 reads TGTGCCAGCCGGGACCTAAGGGGGGGCTACACCTTC.

The rearrangement uses TRBV9 and TRBJ1-6; 7 positions agree with TRBD1. The V gene's germline CDR1 is SGDLS and CDR2 YYNGEE. The CDR3 has 14 residues. J gave up 7 bases and V 4 bases, and 5 bases lay outside the gene matches. DNA for the CDR3: TGTGCCAGCAGCCTGGGACAGACAAATTCACCCCTCCACTTT. Protein product: CASSLGQTNSPLHF.

The J gene is TRBJ2-7, the V gene TRBV29-1; the D gene is possibly TRBD1 (7 bases). The CDR3 covers 12 residues. In germline, CDR1 is SQVTM, CDR2 ANQGSEA. Here the CDR3 DNA reads TGCAACCGCGGGACAGAGCGCTACGAGCAGTACTTC. Its translation: CNRGTERYEQYF.

The CDR3 here is CASSLGGFGEKLFF. The CDR3 coding sequence is TGTGCCAGCAGCCTCGGGGGGTTTGGAGAAAAACTGTTTTTT. The V gene is TRBV3-1 (or the pseudogene TRBV3-2), the J gene TRBJ1-4; maybe TRBD1 (5 bases). The CDR3 is 14 residues long. Trimming pared 4 bases from V and 8 bases from J, leaving 14 bases between. The germline gives CDR1 LGHDT, CDR2 YNNKEL (reference sequence).